A single sample is the source of the 2 T cell receptor beta chains below, sequenced in a study of shared clonotypes between healthy human individuals (dated by TCRdb to 2020 to 2022). The method was the immunoSEQ multiplex PCR assay. Held by TCRdb, this immuneACCESS table contains in-frame sequences only and omits some clones. Under half of the omission traces to an unresolved V gene where checked; the cause of the rest is unknown. The sample profile shows around 700,000 clones; roughly 78% of them were found once. The ten largest account for about 1.7% of the sample. The material sequenced was memory CD4+ T cells sorted from blood. This specimen's cell subset or site label, per the study, means: CD45RA-negative fraction. Receptors were obtained from a woman aged 25 to 45 in good health.

V is TRBV10-3 and J is TRBJ1-2; perhaps TRBD1 as D (6 bases). In germline, CDR1 is ENHRY, CDR2 SYGVKD. The CDR3 has 13 residues. Trimming shortened V by 8 bases and J by 6 bases, and 16 bases separated the two germline ends. The CDR3 bases are TGTGCCATCGGGGGCGGGCAGGGAGATGGCTACACCTTC. This gives the protein CAIGGGQGDGYTF.

There are a few counts of this clone. V is TRBV4-1 and J is TRBJ2-7; TRBD1 aligns across 9 bases. The CDR3 runs to 16 residues. The ends lost 0 bases at V and 7 bases at J; junction bases unmatched: 10. Germline-derived CDR1 and CDR2 are MGHRA and YSYEKL. The CDR3 region is CASSQEAGTGLWEQYF. The CDR3 bases are TGCGCCAGCAGCCAAGAAGCCGGGACAGGGTTGTGGGAGCAGTACTTC.